The rows below give T cell receptor beta chains drawn from one sample of a study of radiotherapy plus CTLA-4 blockade in lung cancer. Repertoires were generated with immunoSEQ multiplex PCR, while TCRdb's copy carries only in-frame clones and drops some. The sample gives about 36,000 clones, roughly two thirds of which show up once; approximately 10% is in the top ten. Sequencing used peripheral blood, obtained from a patient treated with radiotherapy plus ipilimumab. All receptors derive from a human donor with non-small cell lung cancer who had stable disease on radiotherapy plus ipilimumab. CDR3s include the opening cysteine and the closing phenylalanine or tryptophan. The order of the fields is D gene, clone size, J gene, V gene, CDR3 DNA, CDR3 protein. The D gene is left open where the match is weak. The size of a clone is reported for some rows only, either as once, few or many, or as a class for expanded clones.

.,.,TRBJ1-2,TRBV6-5,TGTGCCAGCAGTCCCGGGATCAACTATGGCTACACCTTC,CASSPGINYGYTF
TRBD1,few,TRBJ2-5,TRBV5-4,TGTGCCAGCAGCCCGAGACAGGGAAGGGTGGGGCACCGGGAGACCCAGTACTTC,CASSPRQGRVGHRETQYF
.,.,TRBJ2-3,TRBV7-2,TGTGCCAGCAGCCGTGGGAGTCATGACGATACGCAGTATTTT,CASSRGSHDDTQYF
.,.,TRBJ2-7,TRBV6-1,TGTGCCAGCAGTTCCGTCACTAGAAGCTCCTACGAGCAGTACTTC,CASSSVTRSSYEQYF
.,.,TRBJ2-7,TRBV11-3,TGTGCCAGCAGCCGAGGGGGGGGGAACTCCTACGAGCAGTACTTC,CASSRGGGNSYEQYF
.,.,TRBJ1-5,TRBV5-1,TGCGCCAGCAGCTTGGGGACAGATCAGCCCCAGCATTTT,CASSLGTDQPQHF
.,.,TRBJ1-2,TRBV30,TGTGCCTCGGTAGGGGATCATGGTGGCTACACCTTC,CASVGDHGGYTF
TRBD2,.,TRBJ2-3,TRBV2,TGTGCCAGCAGTGACGGAATAGCGGGTAGCACAGATACGCAGTATTTT,CASSDGIAGSTDTQYF
.,.,TRBJ1-5,TRBV5-5,TGTGCCAGCAGCTTGGGGGGGGACGGGCCCCAGCATTTT,CASSLGGDGPQHF
.,.,TRBJ1-1,TRBV6-5,TGTGCCAGCAGTTACTCGGTACTAGGGAGTACTGAAGCTTTCTTT,CASSYSVLGSTEAFF
TRBD1,.,TRBJ1-1,TRBV30,TGTGCCTGGAGAAACCGGGACAGAAGGAACACTGAAGCTTTCTTT,CAWRNRDRRNTEAFF
TRBD1,.,TRBJ1-5,TRBV2,TGTGCCAGCAGTGAAAGATTGACAGGGGCACGTCAGCCCCAGCATTTT,CASSERLTGARQPQHF
TRBD1,.,TRBJ2-1,TRBV6-4,TGTGCCAGCAGTGACTCAACAGGGGCTGGAAATGAGCAGTTCTTC,CASSDSTGAGNEQFF
.,.,TRBJ1-5,TRBV12-2,TGTGCAAGTCGCTTAGTTCCCGGGACAGGGGGTATCTATCAGCCCCAGCATTTT,CASRLVPGTGGIYQPQHF
TRBD2,.,TRBJ2-7,TRBV29-1,TGCAGCGTTGGAAAGGGCGGGGGGTCCTACGAGCAGTACTTC,CSVGKGGGSYEQYF